A single sample is the source of the 12 T cell receptor beta chains below, sequenced in a study of low-dose radiotherapy and immunotherapy resistance in tumors. Primers used for first-strand cDNA, a TRAV- and TRBV-specific set, covered both alpha and beta chains. Over roughly 20 PCR cycles, TCRs were amplified from a constant-region primer and V-primer adapter. MiXCR, applied by TCRdb to the reads, yields one record per CDR3 protein. The profile shows some 40,000 distinct CDR3 sequences, under 25% of them singletons. Time point defined: after trial treatment. Treatment of the sample: LDRT plus nivolumab, ipilimumab, low-dose cyclophosphamide and aspirin (RACIN trial). Sequences were derived from PBMCs, sampled after low-dose radiotherapy plus immunotherapy. These receptors were obtained from a female donor with ovarian cancer.

This clonotype is labeled as medium-sized. The genes are TRBV7-9 and TRBJ1-1; no definite D call. CDR3 length equals 13 residues. Trimming removed 5 bases at V and 6 bases at J, with 13 bases between. Germline lookup yields CDR1 SEHNR and CDR2 FQNEAQ (reference sequence). The CDR3 loop is CASSAGIKPEAFF. CDR3 DNA: TGTGCCAGCAGCGCCGGGATTAAGCCTGAAGCTTTCTTT.

This clonotype was counted many times. The rearrangement links TRBV11-2 to TRBJ2-7, with D unclear. The V gene's germline CDR1 is SGHAT and CDR2 FQNNGV. Trimming left V 3 bases short and J 2 bases short, with 11 bases between. The CDR3 length is 14 residues. CDR3 residues: CASSFGGYTYEQYF. The CDR3, as DNA: TGTGCCAGCAGCTTCGGCGGATACACCTACGAGCAGTACTTC.

As regards this clonotype: Only one base separates this from a far larger clonotype, so it likely reflects a read error. CDR3 amino acids: CASSLAYLAGESQFF. The DNA of the CDR3 is TGTGCCAGCAGCTTAGCGTACCTAGCGGGGGAGTCGCAGTTCTTC. The chain recombines TRBV5-8 with TRBJ2-1; 10 nucleotides agree with TRBD2. This CDR3 spans 15 amino acids. The J segment lost 12 bases and the V segment lost 2 bases, leaving 11 bases of the junction unmatched. Germline V lookup: CDR1 SGHTS, CDR2 YDEGEE.

The chain has TRBV20-1 and TRBJ2-1; TRBD2 might be the D (5 bases). The germline V gene has CDR1 DFQATT and CDR2 SNEGSKA (reference sequence). V lost 2 bases to trimming and J lost 4 bases, with 6 bases between them. The CDR3 extends over 12 amino acids. The CDR3 protein is CSARREYNEQFF. Written as DNA, the CDR3 is TGCAGTGCTAGAAGGGAGTACAATGAGCAGTTCTTC.

This clonotype is deemed medium-sized (0.01 to 0.1%). The chain links TRBV28 to TRBJ2-7, with D possibly matching TRBD1 (6 bases). Germline V gene sequence: CDR1 MDHEN, CDR2 SYDVKM. The CDR3 is 16 amino acids. V lost 5 bases to trimming and J lost 5 bases, with 22 bases between them. CDR3 nucleotides: TGTGCCAGCAGTCCCCGCCCCGGGACACCCAGCAACGAGCAGTACTTC. It codes for CASSPRPGTPSNEQYF.

This clonotype has just a few counts. This rearrangement joins TRBV19 to TRBJ2-2; no clear D gene. The ends were cut back, 1 base at V and 1 base at J, with 4 bases in the middle. Germline loops: CDR1 LNHDA, CDR2 SQIVND (reference sequence). The length of the CDR3 is 14 residues. The CDR3 protein is CASSIVGNTGELFF. CDR3 nucleotides: TGTGCCAGTAGTATAGTAGGGAACACCGGGGAGCTGTTTTTT.

This clonotype was counted at least ten times. The rearrangement joins TRBV29-1 to TRBJ2-5; 12 bases fit TRBD2. The CDR3 is 13 residues long. Germline V lookup: CDR1 SQVTM, CDR2 ANQGSEA. The J segment lost 5 bases and the V segment lost 8 bases, leaving 6 bases of the junction unmatched. The CDR3 region has the DNA TGCAGCACCAGGACTAGCGGGAAGGAGACCCAGTACTTC. Translated: CSTRTSGKETQYF.

This clonotype has ten or more counts. The chain combines TRBV29-1 with TRBJ2-2; D possibly uses TRBD1 or TRBD2 (5 bases each). Trimming pared 6 bases from V and 8 bases from J, leaving 16 bases between. CDR1 and CDR2 (germline): SQVTM, ANQGSEA. The CDR3 covers 13 residues. CDR3 sequence: CSVEEVGQGELFF. The DNA for the CDR3 is TGCAGCGTCGAGGAGGTGGGGCAGGGGGAGCTGTTTTTT.

This clonotype was recorded at least ten times. The chain joins TRBV2 to TRBJ2-3; D gene uncertain. Trimming left V 8 bases short and J 3 bases short, with 18 bases between. Germline assignment: CDR1 SNHLY and CDR2 FYNNEI. The CDR3 extends over 15 amino acids. CDR3 loop: CASSAVSSGTDTQYF. The CDR3, as DNA: TGTGCCAGCTCGGCGGTCTCTAGTGGGACAGATACGCAGTATTTT.

The chain employs TRBV20-1 and TRBJ1-1; D is unclear. Per the germline V gene, CDR1 is DFQATT and CDR2 is SNEGSKA (reference sequence). The CDR3 is made up of 12 amino acids. The CDR3 DNA follows: TGCAGGGCGAACAGAATGAACACTGAAGCTTTCTTT. Translating gives CRANRMNTEAFF.

This clonotype was observed at least ten times. The chain has TRBV10-3 and TRBJ1-2; D is possibly TRBD1 (6 bases). In germline, CDR1 is ENHRY, CDR2 SYGVKD. The CDR3 spans 12 residues. V was shortened by 10 bases and J by 8 bases, with 17 bases between the two germline ends. This chain's CDR3 is CATRGGKVGYTF. CDR3 DNA sequence: TGTGCCACCCGAGGGGGAAAAGTAGGCTACACCTTC.

At least ten counts were recorded for this clonotype. The J gene is TRBJ2-2, the V gene TRBV14; D is possibly TRBD2 (5 bases). V was clipped by 2 bases and J by 11 bases, with 12 bases between them. Germline V CDR1 and CDR2: SGHDN, FVKESK. The CDR3 has 13 residues. The CDR3 DNA follows: TGTGCCAGCAGCCAACTGGTCCCGGGAGAGCTGTTTTTT. It yields the protein CASSQLVPGELFF.